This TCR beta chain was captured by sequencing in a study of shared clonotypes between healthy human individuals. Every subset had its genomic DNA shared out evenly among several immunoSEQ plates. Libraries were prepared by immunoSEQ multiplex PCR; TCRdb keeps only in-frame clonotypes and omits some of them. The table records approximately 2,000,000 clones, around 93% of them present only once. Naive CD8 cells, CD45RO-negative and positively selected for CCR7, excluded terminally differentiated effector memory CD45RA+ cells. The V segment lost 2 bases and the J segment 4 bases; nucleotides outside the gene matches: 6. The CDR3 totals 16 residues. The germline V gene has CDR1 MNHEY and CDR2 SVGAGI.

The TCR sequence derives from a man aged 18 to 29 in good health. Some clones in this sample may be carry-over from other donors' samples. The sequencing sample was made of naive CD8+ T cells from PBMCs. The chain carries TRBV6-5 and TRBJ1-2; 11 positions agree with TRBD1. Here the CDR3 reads CASSYVQGQGGYGYTF. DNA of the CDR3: TGTGCCAGCAGTTACGTTCAGGGACAGGGGGGCTATGGCTACACCTTC.